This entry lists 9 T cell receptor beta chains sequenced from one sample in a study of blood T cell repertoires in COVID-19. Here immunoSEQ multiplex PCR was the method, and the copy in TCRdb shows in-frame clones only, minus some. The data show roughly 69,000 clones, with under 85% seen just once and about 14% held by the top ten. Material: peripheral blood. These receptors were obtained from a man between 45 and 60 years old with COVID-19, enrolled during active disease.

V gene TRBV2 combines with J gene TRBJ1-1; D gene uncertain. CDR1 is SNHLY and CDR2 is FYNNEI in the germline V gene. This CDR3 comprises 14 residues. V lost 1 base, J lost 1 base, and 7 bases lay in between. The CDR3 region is CASSEVEENTEAFF. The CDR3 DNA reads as TGTGCCAGCAGTGAAGTAGAGGAGAACACTGAAGCTTTCTTT.

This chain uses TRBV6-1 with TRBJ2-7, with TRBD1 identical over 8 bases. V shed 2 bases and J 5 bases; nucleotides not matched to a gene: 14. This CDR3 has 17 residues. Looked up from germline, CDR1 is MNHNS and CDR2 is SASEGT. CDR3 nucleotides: TGTGCCAGCAGTGAAACACCGCGACTTGACAGGGGCGACGAGCAGTACTTC. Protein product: CASSETPRLDRGDEQYF.

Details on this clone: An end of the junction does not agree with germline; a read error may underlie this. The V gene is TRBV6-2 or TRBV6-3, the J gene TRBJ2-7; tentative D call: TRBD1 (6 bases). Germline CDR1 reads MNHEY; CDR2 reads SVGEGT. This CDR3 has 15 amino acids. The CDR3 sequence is CASRYFNRESSEQYF. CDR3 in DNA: TGTGCCAGCAGATACTTCAACAGGGAGAGCTCCGAGCAGTACTTC.

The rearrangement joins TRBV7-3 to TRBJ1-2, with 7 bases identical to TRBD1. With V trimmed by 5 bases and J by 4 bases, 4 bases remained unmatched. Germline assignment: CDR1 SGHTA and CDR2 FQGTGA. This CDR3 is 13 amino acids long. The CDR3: CASSLSGGYGYTF. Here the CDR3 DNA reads TGTGCCAGCAGCCTTTCAGGGGGCTATGGCTACACCTTC.

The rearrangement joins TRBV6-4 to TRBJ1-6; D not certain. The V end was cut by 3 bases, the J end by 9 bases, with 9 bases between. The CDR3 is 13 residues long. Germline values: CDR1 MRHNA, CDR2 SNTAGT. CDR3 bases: TGTGCCAGCAGTGAAGACTCTCGTTCACCCCTCCACTTT. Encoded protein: CASSEDSRSPLHF.

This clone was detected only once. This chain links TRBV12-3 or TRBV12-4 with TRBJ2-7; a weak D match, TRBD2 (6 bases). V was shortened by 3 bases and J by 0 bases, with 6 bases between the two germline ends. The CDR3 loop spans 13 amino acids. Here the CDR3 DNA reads TGTGCCAGCAGTTTCGGGGGCTCCTACGAGCAGTACTTC. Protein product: CASSFGGSYEQYF.

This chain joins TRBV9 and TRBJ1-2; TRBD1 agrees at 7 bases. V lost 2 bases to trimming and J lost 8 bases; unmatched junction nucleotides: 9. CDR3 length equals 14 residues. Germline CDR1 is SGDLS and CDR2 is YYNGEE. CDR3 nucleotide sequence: TGTGCCAGCAGCGTCCGTGAAGGGGGCGAAGGCTACACCTTC. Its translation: CASSVREGGEGYTF.

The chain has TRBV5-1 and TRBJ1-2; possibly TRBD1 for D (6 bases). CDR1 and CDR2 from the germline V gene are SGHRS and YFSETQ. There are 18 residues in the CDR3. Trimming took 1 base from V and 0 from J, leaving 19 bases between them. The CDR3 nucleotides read TGCGCCAGCAGCTTGCCCACTCTGACAGGATTTCCTAACTATGGCTACACCTTC. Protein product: CASSLPTLTGFPNYGYTF.

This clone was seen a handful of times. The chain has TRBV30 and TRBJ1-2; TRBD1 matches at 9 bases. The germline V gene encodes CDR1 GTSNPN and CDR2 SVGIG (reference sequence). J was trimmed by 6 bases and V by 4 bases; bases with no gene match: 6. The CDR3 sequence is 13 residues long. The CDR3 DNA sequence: TGTGCCTGGACCCCGGACAGGGGCCATGGCTACACCTTC. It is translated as CAWTPDRGHGYTF.